Below, 14 T cell receptor beta chains from the same sample are listed, as sequenced in a study of blood T cell repertoires in COVID-19. Here immunoSEQ multiplex PCR was the method, and the copy in TCRdb shows in-frame clones only, minus some. Of about 150,000 clones listed, roughly 84% were seen once; the top ten hold roughly 12%. The source material was peripheral blood. The origin of the receptors is a woman aged 60-70 years with COVID-19, enrolled during active disease.

This rearrangement joins TRBV7-8 to TRBJ2-1, with 8 bases matching TRBD1. Germline V gene sequence: CDR1 SGHVS, CDR2 FQNEAQ. The CDR3 runs 15 residues. V shed 5 bases and J 6 bases; nucleotides not matched to a gene: 9. The CDR3 is CASSPDDDRGNEQFF. The CDR3 DNA reads as TGTGCCAGCAGCCCTGACGATGACAGGGGCAATGAGCAGTTCTTC.

This chain connects TRBV9 to TRBJ1-1, with 11 bases matching TRBD1. The CDR3 consists of 15 residues. After removal of 4 bases from V and 5 bases from J, the junction contained 7 bases not matched to a gene. CDR1 is SGDLS, CDR2 YYNGEE, per germline. The CDR3 DNA reads TGTGCCAGCAGCCTAGGACAGGGGGCAAGGACTGAAGCTTTCTTT. This encodes CASSLGQGARTEAFF.

The chain has TRBV29-1 and TRBJ2-7; 8 nucleotides align to TRBD2. The CDR3 has 15 residues. V lost 4 bases to trimming and J lost 3 bases; unmatched junction nucleotides: 11. Germline V gene lookup returns CDR1 SQVTM and CDR2 ANQGSEA. DNA for the CDR3: TGCAGCGTTGTTGACCCCGGGACTAGACACTACGAGCAGTACTTC. The encoded protein is CSVVDPGTRHYEQYF.

The chain uses TRBV30 and TRBJ1-2; D is uncertain. V was pared by 1 base and J by 3 bases, with 9 bases between. This CDR3 comprises 13 residues. Germline V CDR1 and CDR2: GTSNPN, SVGIG (reference sequence). The CDR3 DNA sequence: TGTGCCTGGAGTGCGGAGGGCTACTATGGCTACACCTTC. This codes for CAWSAEGYYGYTF.

This chain connects TRBV6-1 to TRBJ1-5; D gene unclear. V shed 0 bases and J shed 12 bases, with 9 bases lying between them. This CDR3 comprises 12 residues. Per the germline V gene, CDR1 is MNHNS and CDR2 is SASEGT. CDR3 residues: CASSEASEFQHF. The CDR3 region has the DNA TGTGCCAGCAGTGAAGCCTCCGAGTTCCAGCATTTT.

The V gene is TRBV25-1, the J gene TRBJ1-4; 9 bases are a match to TRBD1. Germline assignment: CDR1 MGHDK and CDR2 SYGVNS. The CDR3 runs 14 residues. After removal of 7 bases from V and 7 bases from J, the junction contained 7 bases not matched to a gene. DNA of the CDR3: TGTGCCAGCAAGCCCGGGACAGGGACTGAAAAACTGTTTTTT. Amino acid sequence: CASKPGTGTEKLFF.

V usage is TRBV24-1 and J usage is TRBJ1-2; 12 bases map to TRBD1. The CDR3 is made up of 14 amino acids. J gave up 4 bases and V 4 bases, and 0 bases lay outside the gene matches. CDR1 KGHDR and CDR2 SFDVKD come from the germline V gene. CDR3 amino acids: CATSEGQGAYGYTF. CDR3 coding DNA: TGTGCCACCAGTGAGGGACAGGGGGCCTATGGCTACACCTTC.

J is TRBJ2-1 and V is TRBV10-3, with D perhaps matching TRBD2 (5 bases). V was clipped by 3 bases and J by 1 base, with 7 bases between them. The CDR3 contains 14 residues. Germline CDR1 is ENHRY and CDR2 is SYGVKD. Here the CDR3 reads CAISEGGSYNEQFF. For the CDR3, the DNA is TGTGCCATCAGTGAAGGAGGATCCTACAATGAGCAGTTCTTC.

In its sample, this clone was seen a few times. V usage is TRBV11-3 and J usage is TRBJ2-5, with D possibly matching TRBD1 (5 bases). Trimming took off 5 bases at V and 1 base at J, with 11 bases between the two ends. The CDR3 spans 14 residues. CDR1 is SGHNT and CDR2 is YENEEA in the germline V gene. CDR3 sequence reads: CASSARQFQETQYF. The CDR3 DNA sequence: TGTGCCAGCAGCGCCCGACAGTTCCAAGAGACCCAGTACTTC.

This chain connects TRBV5-1 to TRBJ1-2, with D possibly matching TRBD1 (6 bases). Trimming cost V 3 bases and J 3 bases, with 30 bases left between them. The CDR3 runs to 20 residues. Germline loops: CDR1 SGHRS, CDR2 YFSETQ. The CDR3 nucleotides read TGCGCCAGCAGCTCAATTGGAACCCGGCCACAGGGTTCTGTTTACTATGGCTACACCTTC. This codes for CASSSIGTRPQGSVYYGYTF.

This chain links TRBV13 with TRBJ2-3, with D possibly matching TRBD1 (7 bases). CDR3 length: 14 amino acids. Germline V gene lookup returns CDR1 PRHDT and CDR2 FYEKMQ (reference sequence). Trimming pared 3 bases from V and 5 bases from J, leaving 12 bases between. The CDR3 bases are TGTGCCAGCAGCTTGGGGCAGGGGGGAGATACGCAGTATTTT. It yields the protein CASSLGQGGDTQYF.

The rearrangement joins TRBV18 to TRBJ1-5; D uncertain. CDR1 and CDR2 from the germline V gene are KGHSH and LQKENI. This CDR3 is 13 amino acids long. Trimming took 4 bases from V and 5 from J, leaving 9 bases between them. The CDR3, as DNA: TGTGCCAGCTCACAAGCGACGGATCAGCCCCAGCATTTT. Its protein product is CASSQATDQPQHF.

V gene TRBV9 combines with J gene TRBJ1-5, with D tentatively TRBD1 (6 bases). The CDR3 spans 13 residues. The germline V and J ends were trimmed by 4 bases and 4 bases, with 9 bases remaining between them. The germline CDR1 and CDR2 sequences are SGDLS and YYNGEE. CDR3 DNA sequence: TGTGCCAGCAGCCAGGGGACGAATCAGCCCCAGCATTTT. Its protein product is CASSQGTNQPQHF. The variable domain in full, with the rest retrieved from reference TRBV9 and TRBJ1-5, is DSGVTQTPKHLITATGQRVTLRCSPRSGDLSVYWYQQSLDQGLQFLIQYYNGEERAKGNILERFSAQQFPDLHSELNLSSLELGDSALYFCASSQGTNQPQHFGDGTRLSIL.

The rearrangement joins TRBV5-1 to TRBJ2-6; D possibly corresponds to TRBD1 (6 bases). The CDR3 consists of 21 residues. With 1 base removed from V and 1 base from J, the gap between germline ends came to 24 bases. From germline, CDR1 is SGHRS and CDR2 YFSETQ. CDR3 residues: CASSLSRGSRPSLSGANVLTF. The CDR3 nucleotides are TGCGCCAGCAGCTTGTCCAGGGGTTCAAGACCATCTCTGTCTGGGGCCAACGTCCTGACTTTC.